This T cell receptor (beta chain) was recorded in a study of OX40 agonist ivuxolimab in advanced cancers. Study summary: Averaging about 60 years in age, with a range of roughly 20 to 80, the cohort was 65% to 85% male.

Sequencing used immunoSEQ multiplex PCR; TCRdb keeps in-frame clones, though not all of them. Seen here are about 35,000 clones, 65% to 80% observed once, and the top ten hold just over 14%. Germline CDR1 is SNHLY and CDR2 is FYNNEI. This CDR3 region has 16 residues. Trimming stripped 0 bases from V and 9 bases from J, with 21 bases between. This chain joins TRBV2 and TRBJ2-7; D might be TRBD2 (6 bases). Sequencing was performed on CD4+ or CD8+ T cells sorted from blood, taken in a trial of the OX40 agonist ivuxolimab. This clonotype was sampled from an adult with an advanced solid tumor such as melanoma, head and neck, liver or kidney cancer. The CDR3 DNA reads TGTGCCAGCAGTGAAGCTGGTCTGGGACTTCCTACGGGGCAGTACTTC. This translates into CASSEAGLGLPTGQYF.